This is a list of T cell receptor beta chains from one sample in a study of T cell responses to AZD1222 COVID-19 vaccine. Sequencing used immunoSEQ multiplex PCR; TCRdb keeps in-frame clones, though not all of them. The sample shows roughly 140,000 clones, about nine tenths of them seen only once. The sample consisted of peripheral blood, taken on day 0 of MenACWY control vaccination. Receptors originate from an adult in good health. CDR3s include the opening cysteine and the closing phenylalanine or tryptophan. The D gene is left open where the match is weak. Clone size appears in some rows only: once, few, many, or a class for an expanded clone.

clone_size: NA; v_call: TRBV30; j_call: TRBJ2-2; d_call: TRBD1; cdr3_aa: CAWSTGQGYTGELFF; cdr3_nt: TGTGCCTGGTCCACGGGACAGGGATACACCGGGGAGCTGTTTTTT
clone_size: NA; v_call: TRBV2; j_call: TRBJ1-5; d_call: NA; cdr3_aa: CASSVTDNQPQHF; cdr3_nt: TGTGCCAGCAGTGTAACAGACAATCAGCCCCAGCATTTT
clone_size: once; v_call: TRBV6-5; j_call: TRBJ1-1; d_call: NA; cdr3_aa: CASIRQTPNTEAFF; cdr3_nt: TGTGCCAGCATCAGACAGACACCCAACACTGAAGCTTTCTTT
clone_size: once; v_call: TRBV27; j_call: TRBJ1-1; d_call: TRBD1; cdr3_aa: CASSLGTGKMNTEAFF; cdr3_nt: TGTGCCAGCAGTTTAGGGACAGGGAAAATGAACACTGAAGCTTTCTTT
clone_size: once; v_call: TRBV7-9; j_call: TRBJ2-7; d_call: TRBD1; cdr3_aa: CASTKGAGYESYEQYF; cdr3_nt: TGTGCCAGCACAAAGGGGGCAGGCTACGAGTCCTACGAGCAGTACTTC
clone_size: NA; v_call: TRBV9; j_call: TRBJ2-5; d_call: TRBD2; cdr3_aa: CASSVEREAGETQYF; cdr3_nt: TGTGCCAGCAGCGTCGAGCGGGAGGCAGGGGAGACCCAGTACTTC
clone_size: once; v_call: TRBV5-4; j_call: TRBJ2-1; d_call: TRBD2; cdr3_aa: CASSWGLAGVGEQFF; cdr3_nt: TGTGCCAGCAGCTGGGGTCTAGCGGGAGTAGGTGAGCAGTTCTTC
clone_size: once; v_call: TRBV3-1/TRBV3-2; j_call: TRBJ1-2; d_call: NA; cdr3_aa: CASSRANSNNYGYTF; cdr3_nt: TGTGCCAGCAGTCGGGCTAACAGTAATAACTATGGCTACACCTTC
clone_size: NA; v_call: TRBV13; j_call: TRBJ2-2; d_call: TRBD1; cdr3_aa: CASSQRLRDRRAGELFF; cdr3_nt: TGTGCCAGCAGCCAACGGTTGAGGGACAGAAGGGCCGGGGAGCTGTTTTTT
clone_size: NA; v_call: TRBV28; j_call: TRBJ1-6; d_call: TRBD1; cdr3_aa: CASRSGTGSPLHF; cdr3_nt: TGTGCCAGCAGATCCGGGACAGGGTCACCCCTCCACTTT
clone_size: NA; v_call: TRBV6-2/TRBV6-3; j_call: TRBJ1-4; d_call: NA; cdr3_aa: CASSYKEEFATNEKLFF; cdr3_nt: TGTGCCAGCAGTTACAAGGAAGAGTTTGCAACTAATGAAAAACTGTTTTTT
clone_size: NA; v_call: TRBV7-2; j_call: TRBJ2-7; d_call: NA; cdr3_aa: CASSLAATYEQYF; cdr3_nt: TGTGCCAGCAGCTTAGCGGCTACCTACGAGCAGTACTTC
clone_size: NA; v_call: TRBV5-1; j_call: TRBJ1-4; d_call: NA; cdr3_aa: CASSLYSLNEKLFF; cdr3_nt: TGCGCCAGCAGCTTGTACAGCCTGAATGAAAAACTGTTTTTT
clone_size: NA; v_call: TRBV28; j_call: TRBJ2-2; d_call: NA; cdr3_aa: CASSLTGSGELFF; cdr3_nt: TGTGCCAGCAGTTTAACAGGGTCCGGGGAGCTGTTTTTT
clone_size: NA; v_call: TRBV6-1; j_call: TRBJ2-7; d_call: TRBD2; cdr3_aa: CASSEVSGSGGEQYF; cdr3_nt: TGTGCCAGCAGTGAAGTTAGCGGGAGTGGCGGCGAGCAGTACTTC
clone_size: NA; v_call: TRBV10-1; j_call: TRBJ2-1; d_call: TRBD1; cdr3_aa: CASSESVGQGFYEQFF; cdr3_nt: TGCGCCAGCAGTGAGTCGGTGGGACAGGGGTTCTATGAGCAGTTCTTC
clone_size: few; v_call: TRBV2; j_call: TRBJ2-7; d_call: NA; cdr3_aa: CASSGDGSYEQYF; cdr3_nt: TGTGCCAGCAGCGGGGACGGATCCTACGAGCAGTACTTC
clone_size: NA; v_call: TRBV28; j_call: TRBJ1-1; d_call: NA; cdr3_aa: CAWAGVNTEAFF; cdr3_nt: TGTGCCTGGGCGGGGGTGAACACTGAAGCTTTCTTT
clone_size: NA; v_call: TRBV6-1; j_call: TRBJ2-7; d_call: TRBD1; cdr3_aa: CASSGPGQGFPYEQYF; cdr3_nt: TGTGCCAGCAGTGGACCGGGACAGGGGTTCCCCTACGAGCAGTACTTC
clone_size: NA; v_call: TRBV19; j_call: TRBJ1-2; d_call: NA; cdr3_aa: CASSIGGGVYTF; cdr3_nt: TGTGCCAGTAGTATCGGGGGAGGAGTCTACACCTTC
clone_size: NA; v_call: TRBV10-3; j_call: TRBJ2-7; d_call: NA; cdr3_aa: CAISAVSYEQYF; cdr3_nt: TGTGCCATCAGTGCCGTATCCTACGAGCAGTACTTC
clone_size: NA; v_call: TRBV6-1; j_call: TRBJ1-2; d_call: NA; cdr3_aa: CASSEGGFNYGYTF; cdr3_nt: TGTGCCAGCAGTGAGGGGGGTTTCAACTATGGCTACACCTTC
clone_size: many; v_call: TRBV10-1; j_call: TRBJ2-4; d_call: NA; cdr3_aa: CASSDYRRENIQYF; cdr3_nt: TGCGCCAGCAGTGACTATCGGCGGGAAAACATTCAGTACTTC
clone_size: NA; v_call: TRBV15; j_call: TRBJ1-2; d_call: NA; cdr3_aa: CATSRIGATTHGYTF; cdr3_nt: TGTGCCACCAGCCGTATAGGGGCAACTACCCATGGCTACACCTTC
clone_size: once; v_call: TRBV5-5; j_call: TRBJ2-7; d_call: TRBD1; cdr3_aa: CASSSPGQGDEQYF; cdr3_nt: TGTGCCAGCAGCTCACCGGGACAGGGGGACGAGCAGTACTTC
clone_size: NA; v_call: TRBV5-1; j_call: TRBJ1-2; d_call: TRBD1; cdr3_aa: CASSPGQGANGYTF; cdr3_nt: TGCGCCAGCAGCCCCGGACAGGGGGCGAACGGCTACACCTTC
clone_size: NA; v_call: TRBV2; j_call: TRBJ2-7; d_call: NA; cdr3_aa: CASIQGYRGYEQYF; cdr3_nt: TGTGCCAGCATCCAGGGTTATCGTGGCTACGAGCAGTACTTC